The clone carrying this TCR beta chain has ten or more counts. Its antigen is not identified. This sample was taken from a study of early T cells in non-severe SARS-CoV-2 infection. CDR1 SGHTA and CDR2 FQGNSA come from the germline V gene. V was shortened by 3 bases and J by 5 bases, with 9 bases between the two germline ends. This CDR3 is 13 amino acids long. TCRdb re-derived calls from the 5' RACE reads in MiXCR, one entry per CDR3 protein. The sample includes 50,000 to 60,000 distinct CDR3 sequences, around 9% seen only once; the top ten take around 20%. Study findings and constraints: Matching with VDJdb favored anti-spike CD8 responses (missing private and CD4 specificities).

The genes are TRBV7-2 and TRBJ2-3; no clear D gene. The specimen sequenced was whole blood. This receptor was identified in an adult who was a healthcare worker with PCR-confirmed SARS-CoV-2 infection or an uninfected control (not recorded which). Here the CDR3 DNA reads TGTGCCAGCAGCTTTAGGGTTGGAGATACGCAGTATTTT. This codes for CASSFRVGDTQYF. The full variable domain, completed using reference TRBV7-2 and TRBJ2-3, is GAGVSQSPSNKVTEKGKDVELRCDPISGHTALYWYRQSLGQGLEFLIYFQGNSAPDKSGLPSDRFSAERTGGSVSTLTIQRTQQEDSAVYLCASSFRVGDTQYFGPGTRLTVL.